This TCR beta chain was recorded in a study of immune cell composition in non-small cell lung cancer. Profiling relied on immunoSEQ multiplex PCR, and the TCRdb table lists in-frame clones only, not all of them. Here the sample spans about 5,300 clones, approximately 90% being singletons. Normal lung was taken at the farthest possible site, at least 3 cm from tumour. Germline CDR1 SGHRS, CDR2 YFSETQ. The CDR3 has 14 residues. The V and J ends lost 0 bases and 10 bases respectively, with 16 bases between them. The clonotype originates from a human donor with non-small cell lung cancer. Some clones in this sample may be carry-over from other donors' samples. V gene TRBV5-1 combines with J gene TRBJ1-1; no clear D gene. What was sequenced was non-adjacent lung tissue. The CDR3 sequence: CASSLEPGVGRAFF. For the CDR3, the DNA is TGCGCCAGCAGCTTGGAACCCGGTGTGGGGAGAGCTTTCTTT.